This T cell receptor beta chain was observed in a study of shared clonotypes between healthy human individuals. The trim removed 5 bases at V and 2 bases at J, leaving 9 bases unmatched. Germline CDR1 and CDR2: MNHEY and SMNVEV (reference sequence). CDR3 length: 15 amino acids. Profiling relied on immunoSEQ multiplex PCR, and the TCRdb table lists in-frame clones only, not all of them. There are roughly 2,500,000 clones in the sample; 90% to 95% occur only once, and approximately 0.36% lies in the top ten. This chain joins TRBV27 and TRBJ2-7; 7 positions agree with TRBD2. This clonotype was obtained from a man aged 18 to 30 in good health. Some clones in this sample may be carry-over from other donors' samples. The sequencing input was naive CD4+ T cells from PBMCs. Subset denoted: CD45RA+ positively selected. CDR3 nucleotides: TGTGCCAGCAGTCCCGCCGGAGCGGGGCCCTACGAGCAGTACTTC. Protein sequence: CASSPAGAGPYEQYF.